The clone carrying this T cell receptor beta chain was detected once. Using immunoSEQ multiplex PCR, the repertoire was profiled, and TCRdb retains in-frame clones only, with some absent. The data hold hundreds of thousands of clones, with roughly 92% observed a single time. This specimen comes from a study of shared clonotypes between healthy human individuals. Study details: Per donor, three plates held CD4 naive cells, three held CD4 memory, two held CD8 naive and one held CD8 memory.

The J segment lost 1 base and the V segment lost 5 bases, leaving 9 bases of the junction unmatched. The V gene's germline CDR1 is SEHNR and CDR2 FQNEAQ (reference sequence). CDR3 length: 17 amino acids. Naive CD8 isolation took CD45RO-negative cells positively selected for CCR7 and excluded terminally differentiated effector memory CD45RA+ cells. This TCR derives from a man between 25 and 39 years old in good health. The source material was naive CD8+ T cells sorted from blood. The rearrangement links TRBV7-9 to TRBJ2-1, with 9 nucleotides matching TRBD2. DNA for the CDR3: TGTGCCAGCAGCCCGGCTCGCGGGAGGGAATCCTACAATGAGCAGTTCTTC. It encodes CASSPARGRESYNEQFF.